A single T cell receptor beta chain is shown here with its context. Source study methods: Amplifying reference gene primers gave estimates of nucleated cell counts. Some clones are missing from TCRdb's copy, which holds only in-frame ones; the method was immunoSEQ multiplex PCR. V, J and clone size are those of that table, while D and trimming were read from the DNA. This sample has about 290,000 clones, with about nine tenths found just once. This entry belongs to a study of blood T cell repertoires in COVID-19. Study-wide context: The samples span acute and convalescent COVID-19 from the United States, Italy and Spain. PBMCs, B-cell-depleted T cells, or T cells were the source of the cDNA or gDNA that made up the material.

The V gene's germline CDR1 is MDHEN and CDR2 SYDVKM. The ends lost 8 bases at V and 1 base at J; junction bases unmatched: 2. The CDR3 is 13 amino acids. The rearrangement uses TRBV28 and TRBJ1-2; 9 bases fit TRBD1. The specimen sequenced was peripheral blood. This TCR derives from a woman aged 25 to 39 with active or convalescent COVID-19. CDR3 loop: CASGTGYNYGYTF. The CDR3 nucleotides read TGTGCCAGCGGGACAGGGTATAACTATGGCTACACCTTC.